This is a list of T cell receptor beta chains from one sample in a study of blood T cells in healthy people across ages. From the 5' RACE reads, TCRdb called clonotypes with MiXCR, one entry per CDR3 protein. The sample lists more than 650,000 distinct CDR3 sequences; roughly 53% were seen once. The sequenced sample consisted of blood. The receptors were sampled from an elderly man in good health. Each CDR3 is given with its conserved first and last residue. The D gene is left open where the match is weak. Some rows mark clone size as missing; the rest say once, few, many or name a class of expanded clone.

CDR3 DNA	CDR3 protein	D gene	clone size	J gene	V gene
TGTGCCAGCAGCCAAGATTGGGCTAGCGGGTACAATGAGCAGTTCTTC	CASSQDWASGYNEQFF	TRBD2	few	TRBJ2-1	TRBV4-2
TGTGCCAGCCAGGGTGGGGCAGATACGCAGTATTTT	CASQGGADTQYF	.	few	TRBJ2-3	TRBV28
TGTGCCAGCAGCCAAGATGGCCGGATCGGCAATGAGCAGTTCTTC	CASSQDGRIGNEQFF	.	.	TRBJ2-1	TRBV3-1
TGTGCCAGCAGTTTAGCGGCGGGAGCTGGTTATGAGCAGTTCTTC	CASSLAAGAGYEQFF	TRBD2	.	TRBJ2-1	TRBV12-3/TRBV12-4
TGTGCCAGCAGCCAAGAGAGACTAGGGGCTAATGAGCAGTTCTTC	CASSQERLGANEQFF	.	.	TRBJ2-1	TRBV4-2
TGCAGCGTTGTGGGGCATGGGAACTCCGGTAGCTACACCTTC	CSVVGHGNSGSYTF	.	few	TRBJ1-2	TRBV29-1
TGCGCCAGCAGCTTGTACGGGGCTGACTATGGCTACACCTTC	CASSLYGADYGYTF	.	few	TRBJ1-2	TRBV5-1
TGCGCCAGCAACGGAAACTACGAGCAGTACTTC	CASNGNYEQYF	.	.	TRBJ2-7	TRBV6-6
TGCAGTGCTAGGGACCCCTTAGCGGGGCCGAACTACGAGCAGTACTTC	CSARDPLAGPNYEQYF	TRBD2	.	TRBJ2-7	TRBV20-1
TGTGCCAGCAGCCCCGTTAGAACAGGAACAAGACGCTATGGCTACACCTTC	CASSPVRTGTRRYGYTF	.	.	TRBJ1-2	TRBV11-2
TGTGCCATCAGTGAGTCGATGTCCGGCTTGGTTCAGGGCTACACCTTC	CAISESMSGLVQGYTF	.	.	TRBJ1-2	TRBV10-3
TGCAGTGCTAGTTCCCAAGAGACCCAGTACTTC	CSASSQETQYF	.	many	TRBJ2-5	TRBV20-1
TGTGCCATCAGTGACGATAGGGCTGAAGCTTTCTTT	CAISDDRAEAFF	.	.	TRBJ1-1	TRBV10-3
TGTGCCAGCAGAGCAACAGGGGTTAATGAGCAGTTCTTC	CASRATGVNEQFF	TRBD1	.	TRBJ2-1	TRBV6-1
TGTGCCAGCAGCCGCGGGATATCTATAGCCAAAAACATTCAGTACTTC	CASSRGISIAKNIQYF	.	few	TRBJ2-4	TRBV7-9
TGTGCCAGCAGCTATCAGTGGGTTACCTACGAGCAGTACTTC	CASSYQWVTYEQYF	.	few	TRBJ2-7	TRBV7-9
TGTGCCAGCAGCTTATTAGCGGGAGAGGTGCACAGATACGCGTATTTT	CASSLLAGEVHRYAYF	TRBD2	few	TRBJ2-3	TRBV7-2
TGCGCCAGCAGCCAACAGGAGACTAACTATGGCTACACCTTC	CASSQQETNYGYTF	.	.	TRBJ1-2	TRBV4-1
TGTGCCAGCAGCCAAGAATCGGGAGGGGCTAGGGCCAACGTCCTGACTTTC	CASSQESGGARANVLTF	TRBD2	.	TRBJ2-6	TRBV4-2
TGCAGCGTTGACATCAGCGGGACCCAAGAGACCCAGTACTTC	CSVDISGTQETQYF	TRBD2	many	TRBJ2-5	TRBV29-1
TGTGCCAGCAGGAGGCAGACCTCCTACGAGCAGTACTTC	CASRRQTSYEQYF	.	.	TRBJ2-7	TRBV27
TGTGCCAGCAGTTTAGAGGTGGGACTAGCGGGAGGCAATGAGCAGTTCTTC	CASSLEVGLAGGNEQFF	TRBD2	.	TRBJ2-1	TRBV12-3/TRBV12-4
TGTGCCATCAGTGAGTCGGGCAGGGGGTCGCGTGAGACCCAGTACTTC	CAISESGRGSRETQYF	TRBD1	.	TRBJ2-5	TRBV10-3
TGCGCCAGCAGCTGGACTAGCGGGAGTTCAGAGACCCAGTACTTC	CASSWTSGSSETQYF	TRBD2	few	TRBJ2-5	TRBV5-1
TGTGCCAGCAGTGTGGCATTAGCGGCTCACAGAGACGCGTATTTT	CASSVALAAHRDAYF	.	.	TRBJ2-3	TRBV2
TGTGCCAGCAGTTACCAACAGGGGAACACAGATACGCAGTATTTT	CASSYQQGNTDTQYF	TRBD1	.	TRBJ2-3	TRBV6-5
TGCAGTGCTGACCCTGGGGGCAGCGGGAGCACAGATACGCAGTATTTT	CSADPGGSGSTDTQYF	.	once	TRBJ2-3	TRBV20-1
TGTGCCAGCGAATCGGGACAGGGGGTTGCCAGATACGCGTATTTT	CASESGQGVARYAYF	TRBD1	many	TRBJ2-3	TRBV6-2/TRBV6-3
TGTGCCAGCAGAGCAGACAAGGGGGCGATTCAGTACTTC	CASRADKGAIQYF	TRBD1	once	TRBJ2-4	TRBV6-5
TGCGCCAGCAGCCGACCGACTAGCTCGTCCGAGCAGTTCTTC	CASSRPTSSSEQFF	TRBD2	.	TRBJ2-1	TRBV4-1
TGTGCCATCAGTGAGTCGCATAGTTTGGCAGGATATAACTATGGCTACACCTTC	CAISESHSLAGYNYGYTF	.	.	TRBJ1-2	TRBV10-3
TGCAGTGCTAGAGATAATCAGGCCGAGACCCAGTACTTC	CSARDNQAETQYF	.	few	TRBJ2-5	TRBV20-1
TGTGCCACCAGCAGATCCGACAGGGGAGGAGAGACCCAGTACTTC	CATSRSDRGGETQYF	TRBD1	few	TRBJ2-5	TRBV15
TGTGCCAGCAGGCCCGGGACCGCGTTGGAGACCCAGTACTTC	CASRPGTALETQYF	.	few	TRBJ2-5	TRBV2
TGTGCCAGCAGTACTTTAGCGGAGTACTCCTACAATGAGCAGTTCTTC	CASSTLAEYSYNEQFF	.	many	TRBJ2-1	TRBV6-4
TGTGCCAGCAGCTTAATTAGCGCCAAGTACGGGGAGCTGTTTTTT	CASSLISAKYGELFF	.	.	TRBJ2-2	TRBV7-3
TGTGCCAGCAGCCTAACCGGGACAGGGGACACAGATACGCAGTATTTT	CASSLTGTGDTDTQYF	TRBD1	.	TRBJ2-3	TRBV7-3
TGTGCCAGCAGCCAATTCGGGGGTGACGATGGCTACACCTTC	CASSQFGGDDGYTF	.	.	TRBJ1-2	TRBV14
TGCGCCAGCAGCTTGTGGTCTTCAGGGCCCGTTGGGAACACTGAAGCTTTCTTT	CASSLWSSGPVGNTEAFF	.	.	TRBJ1-1	TRBV5-1
TGTGCCACCAGGCCTAGCGGGCCCTACAATGAGCAGTTCTTC	CATRPSGPYNEQFF	TRBD2	.	TRBJ2-1	TRBV24-1
TGCAGCGTTGAAGAAATGGGGGGCTTGAACACCGGGGAGCTGTTTTTT	CSVEEMGGLNTGELFF	.	.	TRBJ2-2	TRBV29-1
TGTGCCAGCAGTTACTCGCCCGGTCGTTTGGCCGGGGAGCTGTTTTTT	CASSYSPGRLAGELFF	.	.	TRBJ2-2	TRBV6-6